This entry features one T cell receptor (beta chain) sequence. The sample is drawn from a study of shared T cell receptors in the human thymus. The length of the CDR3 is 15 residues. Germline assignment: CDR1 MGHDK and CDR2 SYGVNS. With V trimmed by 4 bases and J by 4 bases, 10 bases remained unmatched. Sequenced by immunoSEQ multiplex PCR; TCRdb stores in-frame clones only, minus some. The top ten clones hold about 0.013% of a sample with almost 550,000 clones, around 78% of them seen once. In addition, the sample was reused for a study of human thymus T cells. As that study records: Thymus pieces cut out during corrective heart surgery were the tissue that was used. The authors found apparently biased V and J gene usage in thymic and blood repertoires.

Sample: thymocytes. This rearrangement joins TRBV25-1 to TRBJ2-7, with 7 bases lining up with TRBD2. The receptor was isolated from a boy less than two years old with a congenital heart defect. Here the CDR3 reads CASSVVAGTKYEQYF. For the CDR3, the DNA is TGTGCCAGCAGTGTCGTCGCCGGGACTAAATACGAGCAGTACTTC.